The entry below gives a single TCR beta chain sequence along with its context. TCRdb's copy holds only in-frame clones and misses some; the assay was immunoSEQ multiplex PCR. The data contain tens of thousands of clones, approximately 96% of them singletons. The sample comes from a study of technical replicates of blood from a handful of donors. The CDR3 extends over 19 amino acids. The junction had 13 bases not matched to a gene; V was cut back by 2 bases and J by 0 bases. Germline V CDR1 and CDR2: SGHNT, YYREEE (reference sequence). This TCR was sampled from a human donor in good health. The sequenced material came from T cells isolated from PBMCs. The chain couples TRBV5-4 to TRBJ1-2; 10 bases align to TRBD1. Here the CDR3 reads CASSFSLGTGDQANYGYTF. The DNA for the CDR3 is TGTGCCAGCAGCTTCAGTCTTGGGACAGGGGACCAGGCTAACTATGGCTACACCTTC.